This T cell receptor beta chain was found in a study of cytomegalovirus exposure and HLA in healthy donors (dated 2017 in TCRdb). With respect to the entire study: An earlier analysis of about 530 of the donors reported 250 to 300 Gb of sequence data and roughly 120 million unique TCR beta sequences obtained from about 200 million T cells. An early release that covered some 630 HLA-typed donors contained about 300 gigabases of sequencing data and 75 million to 100 million unique TCR sequences. Of the approximately 400 genotyped donors, 81% were placed in the genetic ancestry cluster associated with self-reported Caucasian donors. The study aimed to test whether signatures of past pathogen exposure could be identified by cataloging public T cell receptors. Using immunosequencing, the study profiled T cell repertoires from around 680 subjects and related those repertoires to cytomegalovirus serostatus. Besides the first cohort of 550 to 750 subjects, a separate validation cohort made up of 120 or so different subjects was used. The study combined high-throughput TCR immunosequencing, statistical association of individual TCRs with disease status, and machine learning to predict cytomegalovirus infection status. In a later analysis, previously published TCR beta repertoires from about 640 donors were re-analyzed and high-resolution HLA genotyping was added so that TCR occurrence patterns could be studied. Rather than using new phenotypic data, the later analysis identified candidate immune exposures from TCR beta sequences and from how often those sequences occurred across donors. An earlier analysis of approximately 630 of the donors applied high-throughput TCR beta sequencing to assess whether each TCR beta V gene segment acted as functional or pseudogenic. Alongside the repertoire data, information on donor age, sex, ethnicity and CMV serostatus was compiled. A later genetic analysis took genome-wide SNP genotypes for about 55% of the 666 donors and used that subset as a discovery cohort. All discovery cohort repertoires had been generated on a single sequencing platform. HLA typing included class I and class II loci at four-digit resolution. The number of typed donors differed by locus: about 620-640 for A, B, C, DRB1 and DQB1; some 500 for DQA1; over 600 for DPA1; and 400 to 480 for DPB1. Several DR-DQ haplotypes were handled as single units for association and clustering because linkage in the cohort was strong. Among over 350 genotyped donors of the cohort, an average of approximately 230,000 unique TCR beta nucleotide sequences were sequenced per donor, roughly 18% of them non-productive.

What the study reported, not specific to this receptor: Several of the top co-occurrence clusters appeared to be linked to parvovirus B19, influenza, CMV and Epstein-Barr virus, according to a later analysis. HLA typing was unavailable for some donors at each locus, so association tests used only the typed subset. A later analysis found that TCR association rates varied across HLA loci, with DRB1 alleles showing the most associated TCRs and HLA-C alleles the fewest. Linkage disequilibrium might explain the correlated functional status among segregating V segments, but an unknown experimental factor could not be ruled out. Broadly in line with IMGT annotations, most TCR beta V segments showed up in productive rearrangements about 90% or about 30% of the time in an earlier analysis of 587 of the donors. V-gene and J-gene trimming of TCR beta chains was associated with a missense DCLRE1C variant in a later genetic analysis, and the association was replicated in an independent cohort. Because counts were too low, 15 to 20 rarely observed V segments, including chromosome 9 orphons, were excluded from the earlier analysis of fewer than 650 of the donors. CMV serostatus was the only immune exposure information available for the cohort. At a false discovery rate of 0.05, a later analysis linked about 17,000 TCR beta sequences to specific HLA alleles. Most CMV-associated TCR beta chains appeared to be HLA-restricted in a later analysis, and the HLA associations seemed to be driven largely by CMV exposure. The classifier was reported to diagnose cytomegalovirus status with high specificity and sensitivity in both the original and validation cohorts. When HLA alleles, especially DR and DQ, strongly co-occurred, TCR associations were difficult to assign to individual alleles. The sequencing pipeline was judged likely to have produced a cluster of highly shared sequence variants as a technical artifact. Across donors, most TCR sequences were observed very rarely, whereas some public TCRs were present in many individuals. A few of the identified cytomegalovirus-associated TCR beta chains were confirmed in vitro to be specific for cytomegalovirus antigens. The cohort was sequenced for TCR beta chains only, and without alpha or paired-chain data the features that could be detected were limited. The study gave a list of about 160 TCR beta chains associated with cytomegalovirus. A further reported finding was that TCR beta sequences accurately predicted the HLA-A and HLA-B alleles for most subjects in the first cohort. A later analysis found that HLA-associated TCR beta chains were more clonally expanded and had lower generation probabilities than equally common non-associated chains. In a later genetic analysis, fewer N-insertions in productive TCRs were reported among donors in an Asian-associated ancestry cluster than the 666-donor mean. According to the authors, the approach could potentially be generalized to other disease states and immunological phenotypes. The presence/absence analyses assumed that sequencing depth was roughly uniform across donors, and that assumption may not be true.

As concerns this clone: Its antigen specificity is not known. Nothing much larger sits one base from this clone, and base qualities are not available.

The cohort was made up of approximately 670 healthy bone marrow donors. All cohort members were sampled while nominally healthy, although unrecorded immune exposures were likely present. The donor was CMV seropositive and was included in the group of 289 seropositive cohort members. A peripheral blood sample was provided by each donor, and peripheral blood mononuclear cells were used for TCR beta sequencing. Genomic DNA was extracted from the blood cell samples with the Qiagen DNeasy Blood Extraction Kit. Libraries were prepared through the immunoSEQ multiplex PCR assay. For the multiplex PCR, a mixture combining 60 forward primers for TCR Vbeta segments and 13 reverse primers for TCR Jbeta segments was used. The CDR3 region of rearranged TCR beta genes was amplified from genomic DNA by a multiplex PCR assay. Amplified TCR beta libraries were sequenced as 87-base-pair reads on the Illumina HiSeq System. Processing in the source paper ran as follows. Across the 600 to 700 repertoires, a later analysis counted 80 million or so unique TCR beta chains, around 11 million of which were shared by at least two donors. A nearest-neighbor algorithm error-corrected the raw reads and collapsed the reads into unique sequences, merging closely related sequences to remove PCR and sequencing errors. Alignment of CDR3 sequences to IMGT reference sequences was used to assign V, D and J gene segments. For a sequence to be retained, at least a six-nucleotide match to both a V gene segment and a J gene segment was required. A rearrangement counted as productive if the CDR3 had no stop codons and remained in frame with V and J, and every other rearrangement counted as non-productive. Following IMGT convention, CDR3 was defined as the stretch from the second conserved V-encoded cysteine to the conserved J-encoded phenylalanine. The earlier analysis of approximately 500 of the donors excluded sequences that lacked an unambiguous match to a single V gene segment. In an earlier analysis of several hundred of the donors, a V segment was called functional when productive rearrangements were above 56.7%, and segregating when the standard deviation between donors exceeded 5%. A statistical classification framework was built for diagnosing cytomegalovirus status from the catalog of TCR beta chain sequences. V and J gene assignment, in a later analysis, came from comparing TCR nucleotide sequences with IMGT/GENE-DB human TR gene sequences. A later analysis assigned CDR3 sequences and most-parsimonious VDJ recombination scenarios with the TCRdist pipeline. A later analysis defined each TCR beta chain by its CDR3 amino acid sequence plus V-gene family, and excluded reads lacking a unique V-gene family. A later analysis removed roughly 590 highly shared, low-generation-probability nucleotide sequences to deal with suspected cross-contamination and a sequencing artifact. A later analysis calculated a clonal expansion index for each public chain from normalized within-repertoire ranks of inferred template counts. In a later analysis, generation probabilities were computed using a VDJ recombination model fitted to out-of-frame rearrangements, and the results were checked against IGoR. In a later analysis, hypergeometric tests were used to score TCR-TCR, TCR-HLA and TCR-CMV co-occurrence, with a repertoire-size bias correction applied to TCR pairs. To estimate false discovery rates, a later analysis permuted the HLA or CMV assignments 20 times. A later analysis grouped co-occurring TCRs with DBSCAN, adding TCRdist sequence similarity when clustering within HLA-allele-positive subsets. Repertoires with fewer than 30,000 or more than 120,000 public chains, plus five repertoires with anomalous nucleotide sharing, were excluded from co-occurrence clustering. In TCRdb, the immuneACCESS table is reduced to in-frame sequences with V and J assigned. These tables do not hold every clone; where another copy was compared, an unresolved V gene accounts for under half, and the others remain unexplained. V, J and clone size were drawn from that table, and D and trimming were deduced from the DNA. This sample is represented by 130,000 or so clones; 74% of them were singletons. Roughly 4% of the sample lies in the top ten.

What was sequenced was PBMCs. The source is a man aged 18 to 29 in good health and CMV-seropositive.

The nucleotide sequence is given as TGCAGCGTAAGGACAGGGGGCGTTGGGGCCAACGTCCTGACTTTC. Its product reads: CSVRTGGVGANVLTF. In this chain, TRBV29-1 is recombined with TRBJ2-6; TRBD1 lines up with 11 middle nucleotides. The CDR3 contains 15 residues, cysteine and phenylalanine counted. Here the CDR3 DNA is all that survives: 45 bases in frame from base 1. CDR1 and CDR2, looked up from the germline V gene, are SQVTM and ANQGSEA. V is pruned by 6 bases and J by 3 bases, leaving 4 bases of the junction without a gene match.